Below are 18 T cell receptor beta chains sequenced from a single sample in a study of blood T cell repertoires in COVID-19. Generated by immunoSEQ multiplex PCR, the TCRdb table keeps only in-frame clones and is missing some. In the table there are 300,000 or so clones, more than 75% of which are singletons. Material: PBMCs or T cells enriched from blood (not recorded which). These receptors were collected from a woman aged 18-29 years who had recovered from COVID-19.

The CDR3 DNA sequence: TGCAGCGCGTGGAGGACGGAGAACACTGAAGCTTTCTTT. Amino acids: CSAWRTENTEAFF. V and J are TRBV29-1 and TRBJ1-1; no definite D call. The germline CDR1 and CDR2 sequences are SQVTM and ANQGSEA. The CDR3 runs to 13 residues. The V end lost 7 bases, the J end lost 1 base, and 13 bases lay between the germline ends.

This clone was found once. The V and J genes are TRBV7-8 and TRBJ2-1; maybe TRBD2 (7 bases). This CDR3 spans 14 amino acids. V dropped 5 bases and J dropped 6 bases, with 14 bases sitting between them. Germline V CDR1 and CDR2: SGHVS, FQNEAQ. The CDR3 here is CASSAGASGNEQFF. The CDR3, as DNA: TGTGCCAGCAGCGCGGGGGCATCCGGCAATGAGCAGTTCTTC.

The chain couples TRBV14 to TRBJ2-1; 12 nucleotides line up with TRBD2. J gave up 3 bases and V 4 bases, and 4 bases lay outside the gene matches. Germline values: CDR1 SGHDN, CDR2 FVKESK. The CDR3 loop spans 16 amino acids. The CDR3 spells CASSRLAGVVYNEQFF. In DNA, the CDR3 is TGTGCCAGCAGCCGACTAGCGGGAGTCGTCTACAATGAGCAGTTCTTC.

V usage is TRBV2 and J usage is TRBJ1-5, with D hard to call. This CDR3 is built from 14 residues. Trimming stripped 6 bases from V and 4 bases from J, with 13 bases between. The germline gives CDR1 SNHLY, CDR2 FYNNEI. CDR3 sequence: CASSREVGNQPQHF. CDR3 sequence (DNA): TGTGCCAGCAGCCGGGAGGTCGGGAATCAGCCCCAGCATTTT.

The chain links TRBV28 to TRBJ1-3; tentative D call: TRBD1 (5 bases). CDR1 is MDHEN and CDR2 is SYDVKM in the germline V gene. V was trimmed by 6 bases and J by 2 bases, leaving 14 bases between them. The CDR3 is 15 residues long. The CDR3 bases are TGTGCCAGCAGCGCCGGGGGTCTAGCTGGAAACACCATATATTTT. The encoded protein is CASSAGGLAGNTIYF.

A single count supports this clone. The chain employs TRBV4-1 and TRBJ1-5; D is possibly TRBD1 (6 bases). Germline CDR1 is MGHRA and CDR2 is YSYEKL. Deletions cut 3 bases from V and 5 bases from J, with 20 bases between. The CDR3 runs 17 residues. The CDR3 sequence is CASSHSLGGLRYQPQHF. Here the CDR3 DNA reads TGCGCCAGCAGCCACAGTTTAGGGGGACTAAGGTATCAGCCCCAGCATTTT.

This rearrangement joins TRBV28 to TRBJ1-4, with 10 bases identical to TRBD1. After removal of 9 bases from V and 7 bases from J, the junction contained 8 bases not matched to a gene. Germline V lookup: CDR1 MDHEN, CDR2 SYDVKM. There are 14 residues in the CDR3. CDR3 protein: CASRRQGAVEKLFF. The CDR3 nucleotides read TGTGCCAGTAGGCGACAGGGGGCTGTTGAAAAACTGTTTTTT.

This clone was detected only once. The chain couples TRBV5-1 to TRBJ1-6; weak D call: TRBD1 (6 bases). The ends were cut back, 3 bases at V and 7 bases at J, with 11 bases in the middle. Looked up from germline, CDR1 is SGHRS and CDR2 is YFSETQ. The CDR3 is 14 residues long. CDR3 region: CASSSGTTNSPLHF. The CDR3 DNA is TGCGCCAGCAGCTCCGGGACAACCAATTCACCCCTCCACTTT.

V gene TRBV14 combines with J gene TRBJ1-1, with a weak D call TRBD1 (5 bases). The CDR3 extends over 14 amino acids. V was pared by 5 bases and J by 3 bases, with 13 bases between. Germline V gene data show CDR1 as SGHDN and CDR2 as FVKESK. The CDR3 is CASSSTASYTEAFF. CDR3 DNA: TGTGCCAGCAGCTCGACAGCGTCTTACACTGAAGCTTTCTTT.

V is TRBV5-1 and J is TRBJ1-2; D unclear. Trimming pared 4 bases from V and 8 bases from J, leaving 15 bases between. Per the germline V gene, CDR1 is SGHRS and CDR2 is YFSETQ. CDR3 length: 13 amino acids. The CDR3 DNA follows: TGCGCCAGCAGCCGTTCGGGGAGCGGGGGCTACACCTTC. Its translation: CASSRSGSGGYTF.

The genes are TRBV5-4 and TRBJ1-1; tentatively, D is TRBD1 (5 bases). The CDR3 has 16 amino acids. Germline V gene data show CDR1 as SGHNT and CDR2 as YYREEE (reference sequence). V was pared by 0 bases and J by 6 bases, with 18 bases between. DNA for the CDR3: TGTGCCAGCAGCTTGGTGGAGGGGTTGGAAGGACCTGAAGCTTTCTTT. Amino acid sequence: CASSLVEGLEGPEAFF.

This chain links TRBV5-1 with TRBJ2-3; 8 nucleotides line up with TRBD1. Trimming took 6 bases from V and 4 from J; bases not matched to a gene: 13. Per the germline V gene, CDR1 is SGHRS and CDR2 is YFSETQ. The CDR3 runs to 16 residues. CDR3 nucleotide sequence: TGCGCCAGCACCCACCTTGGGCAGGGGGCGGCAGATACGCAGTATTTT. Its protein product is CASTHLGQGAADTQYF. Full variable domain (missing parts from reference TRBV5-1 and TRBJ2-3): KAGVTQTPRYLIKTRGQQVTLSCSPISGHRSVSWYQQTPGQGLQFLFEYFSETQRNKGNFPGRFSGRQFSNSRSEMNVSTLELGDSALYLCASTHLGQGAADTQYFGPGTRLTVL.

This clone was counted only a few times. The genes are TRBV7-2 and TRBJ1-3; D gene uncertain. V shed 6 bases and J shed 3 bases, with 15 bases lying between them. CDR1 is SGHTA and CDR2 is FQGNSA in the germline V gene. This CDR3 is 15 amino acids long. The CDR3 sequence is CASSSPGPYGNTIYF. CDR3 bases: TGTGCCAGCAGTTCCCCCGGTCCCTATGGAAACACCATATATTTT.

The chain carries TRBV19 and TRBJ2-3; TRBD2 agrees at 12 bases. Germline V gene sequence: CDR1 LNHDA, CDR2 SQIVND (reference sequence). V lost 3 bases, J lost 0 bases, and 7 bases stayed unmatched. This CDR3 spans 18 amino acids. The CDR3 reads CASSMWLAGGISTDTQYF. CDR3 coding DNA: TGTGCCAGTAGTATGTGGCTAGCGGGGGGGATTAGCACAGATACGCAGTATTTT.

V usage is TRBV19 and J usage is TRBJ1-1; the D gene is possibly TRBD1 (5 bases). Germline lookup yields CDR1 LNHDA and CDR2 SQIVND (reference sequence). The CDR3 has 12 amino acids. The ends were cut back, 7 bases at V and 4 bases at J, with 10 bases in the middle. Here the CDR3 DNA reads TGTGCCAGTACCCACGGGGGCACTGAAGCTTTCTTT. This sequence encodes CASTHGGTEAFF.

This chain connects TRBV19 to TRBJ1-6; the match to TRBD1 covers 7 bases. CDR1 is LNHDA and CDR2 is SQIVND in the germline V gene (reference sequence). The CDR3 has 13 residues. Trimming took 4 bases from V and 7 from J; bases not matched to a gene: 1. The CDR3 reads CASSTQGNSPLHF. CDR3 in DNA: TGTGCCAGTAGTACACAGGGGAATTCACCCCTCCACTTT.

This clone is a singleton in its sample. Other DNA sequences of this sample code for an identical CDR3. The rearrangement links TRBV7-9 to TRBJ1-2; 10 nucleotides line up with TRBD1. After removal of 0 bases from V and 8 bases from J, the junction contained 3 bases not matched to a gene. Germline loops: CDR1 SEHNR, CDR2 FQNEAQ (reference sequence). The CDR3 is 14 residues long. Here the CDR3 reads CASSLATGGSGYTF. The CDR3 DNA sequence: TGTGCCAGCAGCTTAGCGACAGGGGGCTCGGGCTACACCTTC.

The V call is TRBV7-2, the J call TRBJ1-2; TRBD1 aligns across 7 bases. Germline V gene data show CDR1 as SGHTA and CDR2 as FQGNSA. The CDR3 length is 17 residues. Losses at the gene ends were 3 bases for V and 8 bases for J; bases not matched to a gene: 18. The CDR3 nucleotides are TGTGCCAGCAGCTTGAATCGAGGACAGGCCCGTCTGAGGGGCTACACCTTC. Translating gives CASSLNRGQARLRGYTF. Full variable domain (outside the CDR3, taken from reference TRBV7-2 and TRBJ1-2): GAGVSQSPSNKVTEKGKDVELRCDPISGHTALYWYRQSLGQGLEFLIYFQGNSAPDKSGLPSDRFSAERTGGSVSTLTIQRTQQEDSAVYLCASSLNRGQARLRGYTFGSGTRLTVV.